This T cell receptor beta chain was sequenced for a study of beta chain features in type 1 diabetes. Study details: Cell yields, gender and age were similar in healthy donors and patients.

The germline gives CDR1 SGHRS, CDR2 YFSETQ. V lost 2 bases and J 8 bases, leaving 11 bases between the germline ends. The CDR3 runs 13 residues. Remarks on this clone: Its target is not known.

The study reverse transcribed the entire isolated RNA, so it sequenced expressed TCRB transcripts. Only in-frame clones appear in the TCRdb table, and some are missing; sequencing was by immunoSEQ multiplex PCR. The profile shows roughly 500,000 clones, approximately 10% of them singletons. Findings and caveats of the study: Sequencing of cDNA might inflate the share of cells that strongly express TCR.

Donors underwent one heparinised blood draw, roughly 110 mL on average. Each of the CD4+ naive, central memory, regulatory and stem cell-like memory populations was sorted via CD45RO/CCR7/CD25/CD127/CD95/CD27. The sample comprised naive CD4+ T cells from blood. V and J are TRBV5-1 and TRBJ2-1; D possibly corresponds to TRBD1 (5 bases). This TCR was sampled from a woman aged 18 to 35 in good health. CDR3 amino acids: CASSLGQGDEQFF. The CDR3 bases are TGCGCCAGCAGCTTAGGGCAGGGCGATGAGCAGTTCTTC.